Below are 5 T cell receptor beta chains sequenced from a single sample in a study of regulatory T cells in long-lasting Graves disease. Building the TCR beta libraries relied on iRepertoire HTBI primers, and CDR3 regions underwent Arm-PCR. TCRdb re-analysed the multiplex PCR reads in MiXCR, keeping a single row per CDR3 protein. The top ten hold 20% to 25% of the sample, which has 420,000 or so distinct CDR3 sequences, roughly 15% seen once. Noted time point: newly diagnosed GD, antithyroid drugs for less than 3 months. Isolated PBMC RNA provided the starting material for the TCR library. The same specimen was also included in a second study, on T cells in Graves' hyperthyroidism and ophthalmopathy.

This material consisted of peripheral blood mononuclear cells (PBMCs), taken at new diagnosis, from a patient treated with antithyroid drugs. The receptors shown here come from a woman younger than 35 with Graves disease.

The V call is TRBV5-1, the J call TRBJ2-2; D uncertain. Germline CDR1 is SGHRS and CDR2 is YFSETQ. The V end was cut by 4 bases, the J end by 5 bases, with 6 bases between. The CDR3 covers 12 residues. CDR3 sequence: CASSTWTGELFF. Written as DNA, the CDR3 is TGCGCCAGCAGCACATGGACCGGGGAGCTGTTTTTT.

This clonotype was seen repeatedly, ten times or more. The chain combines TRBV28 with TRBJ1-2; 7 bases align to TRBD1. Germline V gene sequence: CDR1 MDHEN, CDR2 SYDVKM. The ends lost 2 bases at V and 0 bases at J; junction bases unmatched: 3. This CDR3 comprises 15 residues. CDR3 amino acids: CASSLPGQTNYGYTF. The CDR3 DNA reads as TGTGCCAGCAGTTTACCGGGACAGACTAACTATGGCTACACCTTC.

This clonotype was seen at least ten times. The genes are TRBV25-1 and TRBJ2-7; no clear D gene. The V gene's germline CDR1 is MGHDK and CDR2 SYGVNS. Trimming cost V 5 bases and J 0 bases, with 8 bases left between them. CDR3 length: 13 amino acids. The CDR3 sequence: CASSPSSSYEQYF. CDR3 bases: TGTGCCAGCAGTCCGTCGAGCTCCTACGAGCAGTACTTC.

The chain has TRBV29-1 and TRBJ1-4; no firm D call. The CDR3 has 11 amino acids. In germline, CDR1 is SQVTM, CDR2 ANQGSEA. The V end lost 6 bases, the J end lost 8 bases, and 10 bases lay between the germline ends. CDR3 loop: CSVILLEKLFF. The CDR3, as DNA: TGCAGCGTGATCCTACTCGAAAAACTGTTTTTT.

In its sample, this clonotype was seen many times. The rearrangement joins TRBV30 to TRBJ2-3, with D tentatively TRBD1 or TRBD2 (6 bases each). CDR1 GTSNPN and CDR2 SVGIG come from the germline V gene (reference sequence). V gave up 0 bases and J gave up 6 bases, with 10 bases separating them. The CDR3 has 13 amino acids. As DNA, the CDR3 is TGTGCCTGGAGTGTTACGGGGGCGGATACGCAGTATTTT. Amino acid sequence: CAWSVTGADTQYF.